This T cell receptor (beta chain) is drawn from a study of blood T cell repertoires in COVID-19. Clones were sequenced by immunoSEQ multiplex PCR, and TCRdb holds only the in-frame ones, with some missing. The top ten hold just under 9% of the sample, which has 270,000 or so clones, 86% seen once. Per germline, CDR1 SGHDN and CDR2 FVKESK. The CDR3 spans 15 residues. V was cut by 1 base and J by 3 bases, with 9 bases left in between. This TCR came from a middle-aged man with active or convalescent COVID-19. V usage is TRBV14 and J usage is TRBJ1-4; D is unresolved. The material sequenced was peripheral blood. The CDR3 DNA reads as TGTGCCAGCAGCCAAGGGCGGGCCTCTAATGAAAAACTGTTTTTT. Translated: CASSQGRASNEKLFF.